The source of this T cell receptor beta chain is a study of T cells in Graves' hyperthyroidism and ophthalmopathy. This clonotype was seen more than once but under ten times. TCR beta CDR3 regions were amplified from RNA. TCR CDR3 regions were first amplified by RT-PCR with HTBI primers. TCRdb redid the calling of the multiplex PCR reads with MiXCR, one entry per CDR3 protein. The table records over 650,000 distinct CDR3 sequences, 16% of them present only once. The PBMCs were sourced from fresh peripheral blood (more than 8.5 ml). Sample: blood. This clonotype was sampled from a man between 18 and 35 years old with Graves' hyperthyroidism.

As DNA, the CDR3 is TGTGCCAGCAGCTTATCTAGCGGGACCACCTACGAGCAGTACTTC. Translation: CASSLSSGTTYEQYF. The V and J genes are TRBV7-8 and TRBJ2-7; 9 bases are shared with TRBD2. This CDR3 comprises 15 residues. CDR1 is SGHVS and CDR2 is FQNEAQ in the germline V gene. The V segment lost 2 bases and the J segment 2 bases; nucleotides outside the gene matches: 4. Full variable domain (remainder filled in from reference TRBV7-8 and TRBJ2-7): GAGVSQSPRYKVAKRGQDVALRCDPISGHVSLFWYQQALGQGPEFLTYFQNEAQLDKSGLPSDRFFAERPEGSVSTLKIQRTQQEDSAVYLCASSLSSGTTYEQYFGPGTRLTVT.